Below are 11 T cell receptor beta chains sequenced from a single sample in a study of blood T cells in healthy people across ages. The second PCR ran about 6 to 11 cycles with a sample-barcoded 5' primer and J-beta primers. Each CDR3 protein is one row after TCRdb ran MiXCR on the 5' RACE reads. In the table there are around 520,000 distinct CDR3 sequences, over 25% of which are singletons. Separately, the same data were catalogued under a study of T cells of mothers and their children.

The specimen sequenced was blood. The receptors stem from a boy between 2 and 10 years old in good health.

This chain connects TRBV20-1 to TRBJ1-5; 7 nucleotides align to TRBD1. V was clipped by 5 bases and J by 3 bases; unmatched bases: 7. Germline CDR1 and CDR2: DFQATT and SNEGSKA (reference sequence). CDR3 length: 14 residues. Here the CDR3 reads CSASTGSFNQPQHF. In nucleotides, the CDR3 is TGCAGTGCTTCGACAGGGTCCTTCAATCAGCCCCAGCATTTT.

For this clonotype: This may be a read error: a much more frequent sequence differs by one nucleotide. The genes are TRBV5-1 and TRBJ2-1, with D perhaps being TRBD1 or TRBD2 (5 bases each). The end of the DNA is better explained by TRBJ2-5, so the J call may be wrong. Germline V lookup: CDR1 SGHRS, CDR2 YFSETQ. There are 14 residues in the CDR3. CDR3 DNA sequence: TGCGCCAGCAGCTTTTCCAGGGAGCTAGGGACCCAGTACTTC. It yields the protein CASSFSRELGTQYF.

This chain uses TRBV20-1 with TRBJ2-7; D not certain. Trimming stripped 3 bases from V and 5 bases from J, with 5 bases between. Germline CDR1 is DFQATT and CDR2 is SNEGSKA (reference sequence). The CDR3 totals 10 residues. The CDR3 sequence is CSASGHEQYF. The CDR3 nucleotides read TGCAGTGCTAGCGGGCACGAGCAGTACTTC.

This clonotype has a handful of counts. This sequence joins TRBV20-1 and TRBJ2-5; 13 bases map to TRBD2. The germline V gene encodes CDR1 DFQATT and CDR2 SNEGSKA (reference sequence). The CDR3 consists of 16 residues. The V gene end was trimmed by 5 bases and the J gene end by 2 bases; junction bases not matched to a gene: 8. Here the CDR3 reads CSAARLAGGLQETQYF. The CDR3 nucleotides read TGCAGTGCTGCCCGACTAGCGGGAGGACTACAAGAGACCCAGTACTTC.

The chain recombines TRBV7-6 with TRBJ1-3; no firm D call. Deletions cut 3 bases from V and 3 bases from J, with 24 bases between. CDR1 and CDR2 (germline): SGHVS, FNYEAQ. CDR3 length equals 19 residues. CDR3 region: CASSFGRIGATSNGNTIYF. The CDR3 nucleotides are TGTGCCAGCAGCTTCGGCCGGATCGGCGCCACAAGTAATGGAAACACCATATATTTT.

This clonotype was seen only a few times. The chain links TRBV28 to TRBJ1-1; D gene ambiguous. Between the trimmed V and J ends, which lost 1 base and 4 bases, there was a span of 4 bases. Germline V lookup: CDR1 MDHEN, CDR2 SYDVKM. This CDR3 is 12 amino acids long. The CDR3 DNA reads as TGTGCCAGCAGTTTATTGCCCACTGAAGCTTTCTTT. The encoded protein is CASSLLPTEAFF.

The V gene is TRBV12-3 or TRBV12-4, the J gene TRBJ1-1, with 8 bases that match TRBD1. Trimming cost V 7 bases and J 5 bases; bases outside gene matches: 9. This CDR3 is built from 14 residues. Here the CDR3 DNA reads TGTGCCAGCACCAAGACAGGGGTCTGGACTGAAGCTTTCTTT. Translated, it gives CASTKTGVWTEAFF.

This clonotype has just a few counts. V is TRBV20-1 and J is TRBJ2-3; the match to TRBD2 covers 7 bases. V lost 1 base to trimming and J lost 3 bases; unmatched junction nucleotides: 10. This CDR3 comprises 16 residues. The germline gives CDR1 DFQATT, CDR2 SNEGSKA (reference sequence). The CDR3 region is CSARGIAGSRTDTQYF. DNA for the CDR3: TGCAGTGCTAGAGGCATAGCGGGTAGCAGGACAGATACGCAGTATTTT.

This clonotype was seen a few times. The chain uses TRBV20-1 and TRBJ2-1; no clear D. Germline CDR1 is DFQATT and CDR2 is SNEGSKA (reference sequence). The CDR3 loop spans 12 amino acids. This CDR3 reads CALKGFYNEQFF. The CDR3 coding sequence is TGCGCCCTGAAGGGCTTCTACAATGAGCAGTTCTTC.

The J gene is TRBJ1-6, the V gene TRBV9, with 7 nucleotides matching TRBD1. In germline, CDR1 is SGDLS, CDR2 YYNGEE. V lost 1 base and J lost 8; bases outside the gene matches: 9. The length of the CDR3 is 16 residues. CDR3 protein: CASSVSVTGSDSPLHF. DNA of the CDR3: TGTGCCAGCAGCGTAAGTGTGACAGGGTCGGATTCACCCCTCCACTTT.

This clonotype showed up just a few times. The chain employs TRBV6-1 and TRBJ2-2, with 7 bases matching TRBD2. Germline CDR1 is MNHNS and CDR2 is SASEGT. With V trimmed by 2 bases and J by 7 bases, 7 bases remained unmatched. This CDR3 contains 15 residues. The CDR3 loop reads CASSESAGVSGELFF. Here the CDR3 DNA reads TGTGCCAGCAGTGAATCGGCGGGAGTTAGCGGGGAGCTGTTTTTT.